The source of this T cell receptor beta chain is a study of CD8+CD57+ T cells in acquired aplastic anemia (dated by TCRdb to 2016 to 2019). For context, the study as a whole: Extracted DNA from sorted CD4+ and CD8+ cells averaged around 3.2 ug, ranging from roughly 0.2 to 30 ug. CD8+CD57+ expansion was defined as frequency above the mean frequency observed in healthy subjects. Points the paper makes about the study in general: Roughly 29 CD8+ CDR3 sequences were found to be shared between patients and controls, but these sequences appeared to be highly expressed in patients and within the immunodominant clones of the patients. CD8+ Simpson's diversity did not differ significantly between patients and healthy controls (P=0.060).

From the cysteine through the phenylalanine, the CDR3 covers 14 amino acids. Only the CDR3 DNA is retained, 42 bases long and in frame from the first base. Sequences SGHTA (CDR1) and FQGTGA (CDR2) are obtained from the germline V gene. V is clipped by 3 bases and J by 4 bases, and the sequence between their germline boundaries is 12 bases long. Patients chosen for sequencing had shown expansion of CD8+CD57+ cells by flow cytometry. Every patient had a diagnosis of severe acquired aplastic anemia based on International Study of Aplastic Anemia and Agranulocytosis and Camitta criteria. Patients had received no therapy at the time of blood sampling. The study deep-sequenced TCR repertoires of sorted CD4+ and CD8+ blood T cells from severe aplastic anemia patients and healthy subjects. Patients were enrolled under clinicaltrials.gov protocols 00001620, 01623167, 00001397, 00071045, 00081523 and 00961064 in the USA. Ficoll-Paque density gradient centrifugation was used to isolate peripheral blood mononuclear cells. Before DNA was extracted, CD4+ and CD8+ T cells were sorted using either FACS or magnetic beads.

This clonotype was counted once. Its antigen is currently not known. Base qualities were left out, and no much larger clone turns up one base away. A single read makes a weak case. TCR beta VDJ combination and CDR3 sequence profiling used genomic DNA as the template. An Illumina HiSeq 2000 was the platform used for TCR repertoire sequencing. In the source study's methods: Repertoire assessment relied on Simpson's diversity index, CDR3 size and DJ length profiles, and TRBV/TRBJ rearrangement plots. The most abundant DNA sequence in the deep sequencing data was defined as the immunodominant clone. CDR3 amino acid sequences were checked for sharing across subjects and were also compared against the VDJdb database and published repertoires. TCRdb trimmed public reads at Q25 via fastp, called clones via MiXCR and kept in-frame beta chains. For every CDR3 protein sequence, its rows merge into one entry that carries the most common genes and DNA. For this entry, the V and J calls and clone size follow TCRdb and not the study's own pipeline. In all, the sample holds just over 450,000 distinct CDR3 sequences, and around 30% of those were seen once. Around 0.82% of the sample is in the top ten clones.

The sequenced sample was sorted CD4+, CD8+, or CD8+CD57+ T cells (not recorded which) from PBMCs. Rearrangement joined TRBV7-3 to TRBJ1-1; TRBD1 could be the D gene, as 5 bases match. This sequence originates from a human donor with aplastic anemia. The DNA sequence reads TGTGCCAGCAGCTTGGGGCAGTACTTCACTGAAGCTTTCTTT. This encodes CASSLGQYFTEAFF.